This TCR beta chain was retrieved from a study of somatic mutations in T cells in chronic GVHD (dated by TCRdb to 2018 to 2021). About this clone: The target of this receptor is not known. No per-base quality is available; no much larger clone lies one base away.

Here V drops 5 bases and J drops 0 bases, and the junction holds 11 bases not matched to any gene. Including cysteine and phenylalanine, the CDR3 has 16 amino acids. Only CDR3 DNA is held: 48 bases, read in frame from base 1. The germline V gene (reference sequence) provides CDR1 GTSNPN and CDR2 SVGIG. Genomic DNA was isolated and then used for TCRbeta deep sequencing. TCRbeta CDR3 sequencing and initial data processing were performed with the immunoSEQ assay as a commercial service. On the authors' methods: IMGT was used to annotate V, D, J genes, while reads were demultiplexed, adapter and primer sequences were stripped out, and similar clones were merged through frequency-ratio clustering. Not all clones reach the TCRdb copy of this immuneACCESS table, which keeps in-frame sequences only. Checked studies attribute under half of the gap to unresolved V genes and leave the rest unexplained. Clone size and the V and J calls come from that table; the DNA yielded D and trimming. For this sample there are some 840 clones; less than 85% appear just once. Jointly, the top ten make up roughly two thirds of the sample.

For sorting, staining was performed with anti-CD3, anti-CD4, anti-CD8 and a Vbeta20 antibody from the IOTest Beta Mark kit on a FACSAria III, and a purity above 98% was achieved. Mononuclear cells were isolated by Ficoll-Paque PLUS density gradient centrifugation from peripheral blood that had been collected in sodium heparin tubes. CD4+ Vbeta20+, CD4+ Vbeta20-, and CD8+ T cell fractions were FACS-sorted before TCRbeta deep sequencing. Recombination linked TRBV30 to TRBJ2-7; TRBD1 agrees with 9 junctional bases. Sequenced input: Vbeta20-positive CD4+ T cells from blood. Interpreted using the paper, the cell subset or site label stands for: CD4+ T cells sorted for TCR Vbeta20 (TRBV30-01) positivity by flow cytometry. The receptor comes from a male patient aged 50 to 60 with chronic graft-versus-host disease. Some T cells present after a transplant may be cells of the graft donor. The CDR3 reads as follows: CAWSPGTGISSYEQYF. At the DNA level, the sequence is TGTGCCTGGTCGCCCGGGACAGGGATTAGCTCCTACGAGCAGTACTTC. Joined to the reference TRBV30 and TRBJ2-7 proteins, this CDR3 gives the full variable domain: SQTIHQWPATLVQPVGSPLSLECTVEGTSNPNLYWYRQAAGRGLQLLFYSVGIGQISSEVPQNLSASRPQDRQFILSSKKLLLSDSGFYLCAWSPGTGISSYEQYFGPGTRLTVT.